This T cell receptor (beta chain) originates from a study of cytomegalovirus exposure and HLA in healthy donors. Study details: The 100 million to 120 million unique TCR beta sequences, from about 179 million T cells, were found by an earlier analysis.

The V segment lost 6 bases and the J segment 3 bases; nucleotides outside the gene matches: 6. The CDR3 is made up of 14 amino acids. Germline V gene data show CDR1 as MNHEY and CDR2 as SVGAGI. The study ran its PCR with 60 Vbeta and 13 Jbeta primers. Clones were sequenced by immunoSEQ multiplex PCR, and TCRdb holds only the in-frame ones, with some missing. This specimen shows under 95,000 clones; the ten leading clones hold 3.8%. This sequence originates from a man aged 18 to 30 in good health and CMV-seropositive. The sample comprised PBMCs. The chain carries TRBV6-5 and TRBJ1-1; TRBD1 matches 8 bases. CDR3 loop: CASSAGQGYTEAFF. The CDR3 DNA reads as TGTGCCAGCAGCGCCGGACAGGGTTACACTGAAGCTTTCTTT.